Listed below are T cell receptor beta chains from one sample, sequenced in a study of T cells in Graves' hyperthyroidism and ophthalmopathy. TCRdb used MiXCR to reprocess the multiplex PCR reads, holding one entry per CDR3 protein. The data contain 600,000 or so distinct CDR3 sequences, under 60% of them seen just once; the ten biggest clones take up 8% to 8.5%. Sequencing was carried out using peripheral blood or thyroid tissue (not recorded which). The receptors were sampled from a young woman with Graves' hyperthyroidism. CDR3s include the opening cysteine and the closing phenylalanine or tryptophan. The order of the fields is CDR3 protein, V gene, clone size, J gene, D gene. D genes are given only for firm matches. Clone size is shown for a subset of rows, as once, few, many or a class of expanded clone.

CDR3 protein: CSVATGTSGAYEQYF
V gene: TRBV29-1
clone size: -
J gene: TRBJ2-7
D gene: TRBD2

CDR3 protein: CASSSRDRADGYTF
V gene: TRBV7-2
clone size: once
J gene: TRBJ1-2
D gene: TRBD1

CDR3 protein: CATSHRGRMKNCFF
V gene: TRBV24-1
clone size: -
J gene: TRBJ1-4
D gene: -

CDR3 protein: CATSDSQGTIGREQYF
V gene: TRBV24-1
clone size: -
J gene: TRBJ2-7
D gene: -

CDR3 protein: CSARETGPDSYEQYF
V gene: TRBV20-1
clone size: -
J gene: TRBJ2-7
D gene: -

CDR3 protein: CASRRPDNYGYTF
V gene: TRBV7-9
clone size: many
J gene: TRBJ1-2
D gene: -

CDR3 protein: CSVDSKGNTIYF
V gene: TRBV29-1
clone size: once
J gene: TRBJ1-3
D gene: -

CDR3 protein: CSSRQDWNEQYF
V gene: TRBV29-1
clone size: -
J gene: TRBJ2-7
D gene: -

CDR3 protein: CASSRAPGELFF
V gene: TRBV19
clone size: -
J gene: TRBJ2-2
D gene: -

CDR3 protein: CSAPGTSGMVGYEQYF
V gene: TRBV20-1
clone size: -
J gene: TRBJ2-7
D gene: TRBD2

CDR3 protein: CASTVGQGTQETQYF
V gene: TRBV7-3
clone size: few
J gene: TRBJ2-5
D gene: TRBD1

CDR3 protein: CASITAGVGELFF
V gene: TRBV12-3/TRBV12-4
clone size: -
J gene: TRBJ2-2
D gene: TRBD2

CDR3 protein: CASSSGQENSPLHF
V gene: TRBV7-9
clone size: many
J gene: TRBJ1-6
D gene: TRBD1

CDR3 protein: CASSLADSTSGYTF
V gene: TRBV5-1
clone size: -
J gene: TRBJ1-2
D gene: -

CDR3 protein: CASSPVSGREAFF
V gene: TRBV9
clone size: -
J gene: TRBJ1-1
D gene: -

CDR3 protein: CASGPSPSGTVNSPLHF
V gene: TRBV12-5
clone size: -
J gene: TRBJ1-6
D gene: -

CDR3 protein: CASSLGTGARYEQYF
V gene: TRBV7-8
clone size: many
J gene: TRBJ2-7
D gene: TRBD1

CDR3 protein: CASSQEVTLNTEAFF
V gene: TRBV7-8
clone size: few
J gene: TRBJ1-1
D gene: -

CDR3 protein: CSAAGDYGYTF
V gene: TRBV29-1
clone size: -
J gene: TRBJ1-2
D gene: -

CDR3 protein: CASSEGFGGLGYTF
V gene: TRBV2
clone size: -
J gene: TRBJ1-2
D gene: -

CDR3 protein: CASSLDVRQETQYF
V gene: TRBV7-9
clone size: -
J gene: TRBJ2-5
D gene: -

CDR3 protein: CASSESVPGASYEQYF
V gene: TRBV10-3
clone size: -
J gene: TRBJ2-7
D gene: -

CDR3 protein: CATSDFQRLQGETQYF
V gene: TRBV24-1
clone size: many
J gene: TRBJ2-5
D gene: -

CDR3 protein: CAIARTGAGYGYTF
V gene: TRBV10-3
clone size: -
J gene: TRBJ1-2
D gene: TRBD1

CDR3 protein: CASSEARAQVETQYF
V gene: TRBV2
clone size: -
J gene: TRBJ2-5
D gene: -

CDR3 protein: CASSSGQLRVETQYF
V gene: TRBV7-2
clone size: many
J gene: TRBJ2-5
D gene: TRBD1

CDR3 protein: CASSRTQNQPQHF
V gene: TRBV7-2
clone size: few
J gene: TRBJ1-5
D gene: -

CDR3 protein: CASSLQPGQGYYEQYF
V gene: TRBV7-9
clone size: -
J gene: TRBJ2-7
D gene: TRBD1

CDR3 protein: CASSLMAGGPEQYF
V gene: TRBV7-2
clone size: -
J gene: TRBJ2-7
D gene: TRBD2

CDR3 protein: CASSLSGARGATAPYGYTF
V gene: TRBV7-8
clone size: -
J gene: TRBJ1-2
D gene: -

CDR3 protein: CASSLLLVAGKEGRELFF
V gene: TRBV7-9
clone size: -
J gene: TRBJ2-2
D gene: TRBD2

CDR3 protein: CATSRVRWDTIYF
V gene: TRBV15
clone size: many
J gene: TRBJ1-3
D gene: -

CDR3 protein: CSVEGQGNSVREKLFF
V gene: TRBV29-1
clone size: -
J gene: TRBJ1-4
D gene: -

CDR3 protein: CASSSRQGYNEKLFF
V gene: TRBV5-1
clone size: -
J gene: TRBJ1-4
D gene: TRBD1

CDR3 protein: CSVDRGFNEQYF
V gene: TRBV29-1
clone size: -
J gene: TRBJ2-7
D gene: TRBD1

CDR3 protein: CASSEPGLSYEQYF
V gene: TRBV10-3
clone size: few
J gene: TRBJ2-7
D gene: -

CDR3 protein: CATSRTRDDEKLFF
V gene: TRBV15
clone size: -
J gene: TRBJ1-4
D gene: -